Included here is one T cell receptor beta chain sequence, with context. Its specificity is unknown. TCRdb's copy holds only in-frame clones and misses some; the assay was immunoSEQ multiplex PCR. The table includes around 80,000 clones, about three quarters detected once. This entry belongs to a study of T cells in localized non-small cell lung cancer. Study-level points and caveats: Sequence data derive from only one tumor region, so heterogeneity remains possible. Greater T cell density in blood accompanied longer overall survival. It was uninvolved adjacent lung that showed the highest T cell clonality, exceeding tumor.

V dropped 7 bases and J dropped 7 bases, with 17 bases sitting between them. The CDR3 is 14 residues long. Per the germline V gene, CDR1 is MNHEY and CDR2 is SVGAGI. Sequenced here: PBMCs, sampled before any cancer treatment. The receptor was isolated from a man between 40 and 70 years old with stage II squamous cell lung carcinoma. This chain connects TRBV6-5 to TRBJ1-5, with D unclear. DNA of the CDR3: TGTGCCAGCAATCTACTCGCTGGCGGGCAGCCCCAGCATTTT. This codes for CASNLLAGGQPQHF.